The clone carrying this T cell receptor beta chain was detected only a few times. Its antigen is not known. Method: immunoSEQ multiplex PCR; TCRdb's copy keeps in-frame clones and lacks some. The sample shows about 42,000 clones, around four fifths of them seen only once. This sample was taken from a study of T cell responses to AZD1222 COVID-19 vaccine. This CDR3 is built from 14 residues. Trimming took 2 bases from V and 7 from J, leaving 11 bases between them. CDR1 LGHDT and CDR2 YNNKEL come from the germline V gene (reference sequence). The study's findings and limits: There were mostly white British donors and more females than males, and clonal diversity was possibly underestimated. Spike-specific TCRs gained breadth and depth after people received two AZD1222 doses.

The chain has TRBV3-1 (or the pseudogene TRBV3-2) and TRBJ2-2; perhaps TRBD1 as D (6 bases). This clonotype was obtained from an adult who received the AZD1222 COVID-19 vaccine. The sample consisted of peripheral blood, taken 28 days after the second AZD1222 dose. The CDR3 bases are TGTGCCAGCAGCCAAACGGACAGTGTCGGGGAGCTGTTTTTT. It translates to CASSQTDSVGELFF.